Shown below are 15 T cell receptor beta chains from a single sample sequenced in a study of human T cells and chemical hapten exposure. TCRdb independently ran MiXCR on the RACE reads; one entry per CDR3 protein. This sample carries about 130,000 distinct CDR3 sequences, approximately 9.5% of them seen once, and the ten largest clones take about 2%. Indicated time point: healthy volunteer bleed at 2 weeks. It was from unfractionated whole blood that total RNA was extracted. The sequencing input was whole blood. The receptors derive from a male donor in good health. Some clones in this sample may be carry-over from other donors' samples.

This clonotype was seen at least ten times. The CDR3 protein is CASSREDTQYF. The CDR3 region has the DNA TGTGCCAGCAGCCGGGAGGATACGCAGTATTTT. V and J are TRBV3-1 and TRBJ2-3, with D maybe TRBD2 (5 bases). This CDR3 has 11 residues. Germline lookup yields CDR1 LGHDT and CDR2 YNNKEL (reference sequence). V was cut by 4 bases and J by 6 bases, with 5 bases left in between.

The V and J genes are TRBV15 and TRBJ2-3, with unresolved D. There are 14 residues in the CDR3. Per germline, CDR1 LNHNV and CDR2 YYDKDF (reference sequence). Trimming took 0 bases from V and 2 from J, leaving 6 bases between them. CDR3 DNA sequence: TGTGCCACCAGCAGAGATCGGGCCACAGATACGCAGTATTTT. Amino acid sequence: CATSRDRATDTQYF.

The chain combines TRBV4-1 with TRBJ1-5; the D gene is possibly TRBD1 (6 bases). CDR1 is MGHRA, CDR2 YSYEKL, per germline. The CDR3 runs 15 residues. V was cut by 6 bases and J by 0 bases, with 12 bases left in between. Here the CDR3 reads CASRIYRDSNQPQHF. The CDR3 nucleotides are TGCGCCAGCAGAATATACAGGGATAGCAATCAGCCCCAGCATTTT.

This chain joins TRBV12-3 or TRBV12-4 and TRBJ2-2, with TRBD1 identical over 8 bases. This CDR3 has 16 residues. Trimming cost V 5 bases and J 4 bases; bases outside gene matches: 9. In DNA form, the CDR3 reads TGTGCCAGCAGTCCCATTCAGGGGGCCGGCACCGGGGAGCTGTTTTTT. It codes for CASSPIQGAGTGELFF.

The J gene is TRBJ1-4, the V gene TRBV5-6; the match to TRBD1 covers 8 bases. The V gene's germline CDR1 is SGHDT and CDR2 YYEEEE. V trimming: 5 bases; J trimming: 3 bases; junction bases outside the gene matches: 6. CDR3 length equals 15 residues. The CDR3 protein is CASSRAGGANEKLFF. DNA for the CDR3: TGTGCCAGCAGTCGCGCAGGGGGCGCTAATGAAAAACTGTTTTTT.

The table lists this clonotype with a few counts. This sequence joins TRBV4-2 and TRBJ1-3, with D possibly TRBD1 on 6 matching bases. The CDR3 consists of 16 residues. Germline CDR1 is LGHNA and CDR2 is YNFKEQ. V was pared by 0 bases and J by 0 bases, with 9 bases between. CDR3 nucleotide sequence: TGTGCCAGCAGCCAAGACGGACAGATCTCTGGAAACACCATATATTTT. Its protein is CASSQDGQISGNTIYF.

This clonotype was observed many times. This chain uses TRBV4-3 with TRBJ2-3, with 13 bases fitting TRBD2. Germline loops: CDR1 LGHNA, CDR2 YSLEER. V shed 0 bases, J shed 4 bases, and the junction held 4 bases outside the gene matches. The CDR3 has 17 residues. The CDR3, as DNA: TGCGCCAGCAGCCAAGAGCCGGGACTAGCGGGGTCAGATACGCAGTATTTT. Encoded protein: CASSQEPGLAGSDTQYF.

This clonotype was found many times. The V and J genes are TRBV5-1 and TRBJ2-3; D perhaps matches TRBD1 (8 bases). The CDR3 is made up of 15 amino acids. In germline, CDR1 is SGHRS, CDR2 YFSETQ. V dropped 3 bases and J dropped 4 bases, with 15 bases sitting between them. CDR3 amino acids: CASSSGQGGSDTQYF. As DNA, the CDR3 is TGCGCCAGCAGCTCCGGACAGGGAGGGTCAGATACGCAGTATTTT.

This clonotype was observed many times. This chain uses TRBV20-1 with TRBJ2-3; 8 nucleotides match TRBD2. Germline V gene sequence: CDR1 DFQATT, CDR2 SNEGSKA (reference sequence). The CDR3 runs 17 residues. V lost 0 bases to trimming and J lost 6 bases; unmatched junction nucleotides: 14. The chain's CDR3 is CSARDRASGFIWDTQYF. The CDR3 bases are TGCAGTGCTAGAGATCGCGCTAGCGGGTTCATCTGGGATACGCAGTATTTT.

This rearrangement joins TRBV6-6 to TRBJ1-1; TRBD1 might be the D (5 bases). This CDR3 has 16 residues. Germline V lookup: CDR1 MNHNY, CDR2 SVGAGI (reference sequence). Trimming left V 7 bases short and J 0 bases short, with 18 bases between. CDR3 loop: CASKEASSGMNTEAFF. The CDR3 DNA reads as TGTGCCAGCAAAGAGGCCAGCTCAGGGATGAACACTGAAGCTTTCTTT.

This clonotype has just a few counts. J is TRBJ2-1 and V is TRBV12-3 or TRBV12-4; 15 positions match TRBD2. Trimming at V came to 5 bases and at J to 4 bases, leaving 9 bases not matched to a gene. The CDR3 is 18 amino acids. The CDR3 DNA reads TGTGCCAGCAGTCCCGGACTAGCGGGAGGGCCGGGTTACAATGAGCAGTTCTTC. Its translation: CASSPGLAGGPGYNEQFF.

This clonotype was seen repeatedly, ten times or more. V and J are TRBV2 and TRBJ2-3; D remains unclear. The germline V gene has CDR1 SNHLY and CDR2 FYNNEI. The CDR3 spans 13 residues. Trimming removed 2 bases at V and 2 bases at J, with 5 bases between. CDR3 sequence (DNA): TGTGCCAGCAGTGAAATCGACACAGATACGCAGTATTTT. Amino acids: CASSEIDTDTQYF.

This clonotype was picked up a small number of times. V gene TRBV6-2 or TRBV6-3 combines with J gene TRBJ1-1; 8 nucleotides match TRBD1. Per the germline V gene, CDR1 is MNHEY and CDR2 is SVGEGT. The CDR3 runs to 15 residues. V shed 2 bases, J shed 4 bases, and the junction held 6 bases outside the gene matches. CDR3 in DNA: TGTGCCAGCAGTTACGAGCGGACAGGGTTCACTGAAGCTTTCTTT. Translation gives CASSYERTGFTEAFF.

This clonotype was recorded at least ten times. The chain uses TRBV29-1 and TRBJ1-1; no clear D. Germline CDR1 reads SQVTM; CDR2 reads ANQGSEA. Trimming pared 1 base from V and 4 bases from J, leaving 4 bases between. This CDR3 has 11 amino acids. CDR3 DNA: TGCAGCGTTGAAGGGGTCACTGAAGCTTTCTTT. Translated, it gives CSVEGVTEAFF.

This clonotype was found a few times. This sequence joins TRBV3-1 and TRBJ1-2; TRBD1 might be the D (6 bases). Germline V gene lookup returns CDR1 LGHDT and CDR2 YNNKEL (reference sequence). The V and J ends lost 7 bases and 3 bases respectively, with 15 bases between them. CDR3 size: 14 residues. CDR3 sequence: CASKLGGSYYGYTF. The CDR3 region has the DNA TGTGCCAGCAAGTTAGGGGGTTCCTACTATGGCTACACCTTC.